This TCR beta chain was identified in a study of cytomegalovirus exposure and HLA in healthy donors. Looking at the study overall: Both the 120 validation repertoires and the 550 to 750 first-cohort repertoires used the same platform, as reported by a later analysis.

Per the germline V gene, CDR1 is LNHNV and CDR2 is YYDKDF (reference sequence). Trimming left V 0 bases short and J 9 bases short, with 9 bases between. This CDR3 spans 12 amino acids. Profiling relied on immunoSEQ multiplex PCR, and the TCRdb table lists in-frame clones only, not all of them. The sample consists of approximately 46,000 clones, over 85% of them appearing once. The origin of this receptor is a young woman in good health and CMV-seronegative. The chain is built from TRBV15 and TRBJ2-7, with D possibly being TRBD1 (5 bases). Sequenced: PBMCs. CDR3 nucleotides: TGTGCCACCAGCAGAGAAAAGGGGCGGCAGTACTTC. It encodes CATSREKGRQYF.